A selection of T cell receptor beta chains follows, all from one sample in a study of shared clonotypes between healthy human individuals. Profiling relied on immunoSEQ multiplex PCR, and the TCRdb table lists in-frame clones only, not all of them. In the table there are about 770,000 clones, around 70% of which are singletons. Sequencing input: memory CD4+ T cells sorted from blood. All receptors derive from a woman aged 25 to 39 in good health. CDR3s include the opening cysteine and the closing phenylalanine or tryptophan. The D gene is left open where the match is weak. Size is stated for part of the rows, as once, few or many counts, or as a class when the clone is expanded.

TRBV9,.,TRBJ1-3,.,TGTGCCAGCAGCGTGGGTCAGGCAACTGGAAACACCATATATTTT,CASSVGQATGNTIYF
TRBV6-1,.,TRBJ1-4,.,TGTGCCAGCAGTGAATTGTGGCAGAGAAATGAAAAACTGTTTTTT,CASSELWQRNEKLFF
TRBV21-1,.,TRBJ2-2,.,TGTGCCCGCTTCTGCGAGGAGGGGACCGGGGAGCTGTTTTTT,CARFCEEGTGELFF
TRBV7-9,TRBD1,TRBJ2-7,.,TGTGCCAGCAGCACACGACAGGGGCCGCCCTACGAGCAGTACTTC,CASSTRQGPPYEQYF
TRBV4-1,.,TRBJ2-3,.,TGCGCCAGCAGCCCCCACGGGCAGGACGGCACAGATACGCAGTATTTT,CASSPHGQDGTDTQYF
TRBV19,.,TRBJ2-2,once,TGTGCCACGTCCGGTTGGCAGGGCACCGGGGAGCTGTTTTTT,CATSGWQGTGELFF
TRBV28,.,TRBJ1-2,few,TGTGCCAGCAGTATCCGGGACCGCTATGGCTACACCTTC,CASSIRDRYGYTF
TRBV28,TRBD2,TRBJ2-2,.,TGTGCCAGCAGTTTATTCCTAGCGGGAGGTGGCACCGGGGAGCTGTTTTTT,CASSLFLAGGGTGELFF
TRBV5-1,.,TRBJ2-3,.,TGCGCCAGCGATATGGGGTCCACAGATACGCAGTATTTT,CASDMGSTDTQYF
TRBV10-3,.,TRBJ1-1,.,TGTGCCATCAGTGATACCCGGGGAGGGAACACTGAAGCTTTCTTT,CAISDTRGGNTEAFF
TRBV19,.,TRBJ1-1,.,TGTGCCAGTAGCCCTACGGCCTGGACAAGACCAACAAGACTCAACACTGAAGCTTTCTTT,CASSPTAWTRPTRLNTEAFF
TRBV11-3,.,TRBJ2-2,.,TGTGCCAGCAGCTTATCCGTCACCGGGGAGCTGTTTTTT,CASSLSVTGELFF
TRBV6-1,.,TRBJ1-3,.,TGTGCCAGCAGTGAGGCCGGGGCTGGAAACACCATATATTTT,CASSEAGAGNTIYF
TRBV6-1,.,TRBJ2-7,.,TGTGCCAGCACCCGGGACTTCAATTCCTACGAGCAGTACTTC,CASTRDFNSYEQYF
TRBV6-1,.,TRBJ1-5,few,TGTGCCAGCAGTGTGACAGGTAATAGCAATCAGCCCCAGCATTTT,CASSVTGNSNQPQHF
TRBV18,TRBD1,TRBJ1-1,.,TGTGCCAGCTCACCATCCTTCGACAGGGTTGGGGGCGAAGCTTTCTTT,CASSPSFDRVGGEAFF
TRBV5-1,TRBD1,TRBJ2-3,.,TGCGCCAGCAGCTCAGGACAGGAAGGAGATACGCAGTATTTT,CASSSGQEGDTQYF
TRBV4-2,.,TRBJ1-4,.,TGTGCCAGCAGCCCCCAGGAGGGGTCGGTCGAAAAACTGTTTTTT,CASSPQEGSVEKLFF
TRBV5-1,.,TRBJ2-1,.,TGCGCCAGCAGCTTGGATAGTTCCTCCTACAATGAGCAGTTCTTC,CASSLDSSSYNEQFF
TRBV6-6,.,TRBJ1-1,.,TGTGCCAGCAGTCGGACAGACGGAAACACTGAAGCTTTCTTT,CASSRTDGNTEAFF
TRBV6-4,TRBD2,TRBJ2-1,.,TGTGCCAGCAGTGAAGGCGCGGGGGGAAATGAGCAGTTCTTC,CASSEGAGGNEQFF
TRBV19,.,TRBJ1-4,few,TGTGCCAGTAGTACCCGGCGCAGGGGCATTAATGAAAAACTGTTTTTT,CASSTRRRGINEKLFF
TRBV28,.,TRBJ1-2,once,TGTGCCAGCAGTTTGACCTGGAAGTACTATGGCTACACCTTC,CASSLTWKYYGYTF
TRBV4-1,TRBD2,TRBJ2-7,.,TGCGCCAGCAGCCAAGAGGGGCCTAGCGGGAGGGCAGACGAGCAGTACTTC,CASSQEGPSGRADEQYF
TRBV6-1,.,TRBJ2-5,.,TGTGCCGAAGCAGTGGGGGGGCGGGAGACCCAGTACTTC,CAEAVGGRETQYF
TRBV28,.,TRBJ2-7,.,TGTGCCAGCAGGCGGGGACGGTTCTCCTACGAGCAGTACTTC,CASRRGRFSYEQYF
TRBV5-6,.,TRBJ1-1,.,TGTGCCAGCAGCTTTCTGAGCGGCCACACTGAAGCTTTATTT,CASSFLSGHTEALF
TRBV7-2,.,TRBJ2-3,few,TGTGCCAGCAGCTGGAATAGGGATACGCAGTATTTT,CASSWNRDTQYF
TRBV6-7,.,TRBJ1-5,.,TGTGCCAGCAGCCAGGGGTGTGAAGTCAAGTGGAATCAGCCCCAGCATTTT,CASSQGCEVKWNQPQHF
TRBV11-2,TRBD2,TRBJ2-1,.,TGTGCCAGCAGCTTAGTTGCGACTAGCGGGATCTACAATGAGCAGTTCTTC,CASSLVATSGIYNEQFF
TRBV7-2,TRBD2,TRBJ2-5,.,TGTGCCAGCAGCTACGGACTAGCGGGATGGGAGCAGTACTTC,CASSYGLAGWEQYF
TRBV5-6,.,TRBJ2-1,.,TGTGCCAGCAGTTCGACGACTACCAATGAGCAGTTCTTC,CASSSTTTNEQFF
TRBV5-1,.,TRBJ1-1,.,TGCGCCAGCAGCTTGGGGAACGGGGGAGCTTTCTTT,CASSLGNGGAFF
TRBV21-1,.,TRBJ2-7,.,TGTGCCAGCAGCCCCCGGAAGGTTGGCGAGCAGTACTTC,CASSPRKVGEQYF
TRBV21-1,.,TRBJ2-3,once,TGTGCCAGCAGCCCTCGAGGGGCTAGCGGGCTAACCTCAGATACGCAGTATTTT,CASSPRGASGLTSDTQYF
TRBV7-9,TRBD2,TRBJ2-5,.,TGTGCCAGCAGCCCCGAGCTAGCGGGAGAGACCCAGTACTTC,CASSPELAGETQYF
TRBV10-3,.,TRBJ2-5,few,TGTGCCATCAGAGAGGGGGAGACCCAGTACTTC,CAIREGETQYF
TRBV11-1,.,TRBJ2-7,few,TGTGCCAGCAGCTTAGCGAGGAACTCCTACGAGCAGTACTTC,CASSLARNSYEQYF
TRBV5-1,.,TRBJ2-5,.,TGCGCCAGCAGCTTGTGGGGACGAGGGGAGACCCAGTACTTC,CASSLWGRGETQYF
TRBV5-4,TRBD2,TRBJ2-1,.,TGTGCCAGCAGCTTTGGTGGGCCGGGGAGCGGGAGGATGAATGAGCAGTTCTTC,CASSFGGPGSGRMNEQFF
TRBV28,.,TRBJ1-1,.,TGTGCCAGCAGTTTTATCGGCAGTAAGAACACTGAAGCTTTCTTT,CASSFIGSKNTEAFF
TRBV6-1,.,TRBJ2-7,.,TGTGCCAGCAGAGGGCAGATTAGCTCCTACGAGCAGTACTTC,CASRGQISSYEQYF
TRBV7-9,.,TRBJ2-1,once,TGTGCCAGCAGCTTAGATACTCGGGGGAATGAGCAGTTCTTC,CASSLDTRGNEQFF
TRBV2,.,TRBJ1-5,.,TGTGCCAGCAGAGGTAGGGATTGGCAGCCCCAGCATTTT,CASRGRDWQPQHF
TRBV27,TRBD2,TRBJ2-7,.,TGTGCCAGCAGTTTGGGCGGGAGGGCCGACGAGCAGTACTTC,CASSLGGRADEQYF
TRBV9,TRBD1,TRBJ1-1,few,TGTGCCAGCAGCGTAGTTGTTGGACAGGGGACTGAAGCTTTCTTT,CASSVVVGQGTEAFF